One and the same sample provided the 14 T cell receptor beta chains below, sequenced in a study of shared clonotypes between healthy human individuals (dated by TCRdb to 2020 to 2022). Libraries were made using the immunoSEQ multiplex PCR assay. Drawn from immuneACCESS, this table holds only the in-frame rearrangements with V and J called that TCRdb kept. Clones are partly lost; checked studies trace under half to an unresolved V gene and leave the rest unexplained. Present in this sample are approximately 2.1 million clones, 80% to 95% of which were seen just once. Approximately 0.4% of the sample comes from the top ten. The material sequenced was naive CD4+ T cells from PBMCs. This specimen's cell subset or site label, per the study, means: CD45RA+ positively selected. These receptors all come from a man aged 18-30 years in good health. Some clones in this sample may be carry-over from other donors' samples.

The chain combines TRBV9 with TRBJ2-5, with 10 bases fitting TRBD2. CDR1 SGDLS and CDR2 YYNGEE come from the germline V gene. V dropped 4 bases and J dropped 3; count of bases not matched to a gene: 6. The CDR3 sequence is 15 residues long. CDR3: CASSPRLAGEETQYF. The CDR3 DNA reads TGTGCCAGCAGCCCTAGGCTAGCGGGAGAAGAGACCCAGTACTTC.

The chain combines TRBV28 with TRBJ1-5; D is ambiguous. V gave up 5 bases and J gave up 1 base, with 9 bases separating them. The CDR3 contains 14 residues. Germline lookup yields CDR1 MDHEN and CDR2 SYDVKM. The CDR3 nucleotides read TGTGCCAGCAGTGCACTCAAGAGCAATCAGCCCCAGCATTTT. Protein sequence: CASSALKSNQPQHF.

With regard to this clone: Different DNA sequences within this sample yield the same CDR3. J is TRBJ1-2 and V is TRBV6-1; unclear D gene. V lost 3 bases, J lost 5 bases, and 10 bases lay in between. The CDR3 extends over 13 amino acids. The V gene's germline CDR1 is MNHNS and CDR2 SASEGT. The CDR3 nucleotides are TGTGCCAGCAGTGATCGGACGGGATATGGCTACACCTTC. As protein: CASSDRTGYGYTF.

The chain recombines TRBV9 with TRBJ2-7, with TRBD2 identical over 11 bases. Germline CDR1 SGDLS, CDR2 YYNGEE. V was clipped by 2 bases and J by 0 bases; unmatched bases: 7. The CDR3 is made up of 17 amino acids. CDR3 sequence: CASSVGTSGRSSYEQYF. The CDR3 region has the DNA TGTGCCAGCAGCGTCGGGACTAGCGGAAGGAGCTCCTACGAGCAGTACTTC.

CDR3 in DNA: TGTGCCAGCAGTCGTTCCGGGACGAGGCAACCGCGGACCCACACCGGGGAGCTGTTTTTT. Its protein product is CASSRSGTRQPRTHTGELFF. The chain has TRBV27 and TRBJ2-2; D possibly uses TRBD1 or TRBD2 (5 bases each). V dropped 5 bases and J dropped 3 bases, with 28 bases sitting between them. The V gene's germline CDR1 is MNHEY and CDR2 SMNVEV (reference sequence). This CDR3 region has 20 residues.

The J gene is TRBJ2-1, the V gene TRBV4-3; D may be TRBD2 (5 bases). This CDR3 has 15 residues. V lost 4 bases to trimming and J lost 4 bases, with 14 bases between them. CDR1 LGHNA and CDR2 YSLEER come from the germline V gene. Written as DNA, the CDR3 is TGCGCCAGCAGCCTGTCTAGCCTTTCTTACAATGAGCAGTTCTTC. Its protein is CASSLSSLSYNEQFF.

This clone was counted between two and nine times. Additional DNA sequences in this sample encode the identical CDR3. The chain carries TRBV28 and TRBJ2-3; D is ambiguous. V lost 1 base to trimming and J lost 3 bases, with 2 bases between them. This CDR3 is built from 12 residues. CDR1 is MDHEN and CDR2 is SYDVKM in the germline V gene. CDR3: CASSLLTDTQYF. CDR3 sequence (DNA): TGTGCCAGCAGTTTATTAACAGATACGCAGTATTTT.

The chain carries TRBV18 and TRBJ2-2; perhaps TRBD2 as D (6 bases). Trimming pared 3 bases from V and 4 bases from J, leaving 15 bases between. Per germline, CDR1 KGHSH and CDR2 LQKENI. CDR3 length: 16 residues. CDR3 residues: CASSPGLRDITGELFF. The CDR3, as DNA: TGTGCCAGCTCACCCGGCTTGCGGGATATCACCGGGGAGCTGTTTTTT.

This chain links TRBV28 with TRBJ1-4, with 8 bases lining up with TRBD1. The CDR3 length is 16 residues. Germline V gives CDR1 MDHEN, CDR2 SYDVKM. J gave up 3 bases and V 6 bases, and 9 bases lay outside the gene matches. The CDR3 nucleotides read TGTGCCAGCAGGGGAAACAGGGGGTCATCTAATGAAAAACTGTTTTTT. This sequence encodes CASRGNRGSSNEKLFF.

With regard to this clone: Other DNA sequences of this sample code for an identical CDR3. The chain has TRBV2 and TRBJ2-2, with 7 bases aligning to TRBD2. The CDR3 has 15 amino acids. V shed 4 bases and J 0 bases; nucleotides not matched to a gene: 2. Looked up from germline, CDR1 is SNHLY and CDR2 is FYNNEI. CDR3 nucleotide sequence: TGTGCCAGCAGTGGCCTAGCGGCGAACACCGGGGAGCTGTTTTTT. Protein: CASSGLAANTGELFF.

This rearrangement joins TRBV5-1 to TRBJ2-5, with D possibly being TRBD1 (7 bases). Germline CDR1 reads SGHRS; CDR2 reads YFSETQ. The germline V and J ends were trimmed by 4 bases and 1 base, with 20 bases remaining between them. The CDR3 spans 17 residues. The CDR3 bases are TGCGCCAGCAGCCGCCGGGGCGGGGACAGAGCCCAAGAGACCCAGTACTTC. It yields the protein CASSRRGGDRAQETQYF. The whole variable domain, filled in from reference TRBV5-1 and TRBJ2-5, reads KAGVTQTPRYLIKTRGQQVTLSCSPISGHRSVSWYQQTPGQGLQFLFEYFSETQRNKGNFPGRFSGRQFSNSRSEMNVSTLELGDSALYLCASSRRGGDRAQETQYFGPGTRLLVL.

In its sample, this clone was seen once. V gene TRBV7-2 combines with J gene TRBJ1-4; the D gene is possibly TRBD1 (5 bases). The CDR3 length is 16 residues. With 2 bases removed from V and 8 bases from J, the gap between germline ends came to 18 bases. Germline assignment: CDR1 SGHTA and CDR2 FQGNSA. CDR3 bases: TGTGCCAGCAGCTTAAGGGCGGGGCAGGGAAAGGAAAAACTGTTTTTT. Translation gives CASSLRAGQGKEKLFF.

The chain is built from TRBV15 and TRBJ1-1, with D perhaps TRBD1 (6 bases). CDR3 length: 16 amino acids. CDR1 is LNHNV and CDR2 is YYDKDF in the germline V gene (reference sequence). Trimming took 1 base from V and 3 from J, leaving 15 bases between them. The CDR3 DNA sequence: TGTGCCACCAGCAGAGGAAAGGGGGTTGTGGACACTGAAGCTTTCTTT. Its protein is CATSRGKGVVDTEAFF.

The chain uses TRBV4-1 and TRBJ2-4; D is perhaps TRBD1 (7 bases). The germline V gene has CDR1 MGHRA and CDR2 YSYEKL. V was pared by 4 bases and J by 5 bases, with 18 bases between. The CDR3 runs to 16 residues. Written as DNA, the CDR3 is TGCGCCAGCAGCCCCACGGGAGTGACAGGGCAAAACATTCAGTACTTC. This gives the protein CASSPTGVTGQNIQYF.